Listed here are 27 T cell receptor beta chains from one sample, sequenced in a study of cytomegalovirus exposure and HLA in healthy donors. With 60 Vbeta and 13 Jbeta primers, the PCR was carried out. Only in-frame clones appear in the TCRdb table, and some are missing; sequencing was by immunoSEQ multiplex PCR. The table includes around 150,000 clones, about 79% detected once. Input material: PBMCs. Receptor source: a woman aged 45-60 years in good health and CMV-seropositive.

CDR3 in amino acids: CASSLASDRELNNEQFF. DNA for the CDR3: TGTGCCAGCAGTTTAGCCTCTGACAGGGAACTCAACAATGAGCAGTTCTTC. The chain joins TRBV28 to TRBJ2-1; 7 bases match TRBD1. The CDR3 runs 17 residues. V was pared by 2 bases and J by 5 bases, with 12 bases of the junction left unmatched. CDR1 and CDR2 from the germline V gene are MDHEN and SYDVKM.

The chain joins TRBV18 to TRBJ2-7, with D unclear. The germline CDR1 and CDR2 sequences are KGHSH and LQKENI. Trimming removed 3 bases at V and 5 bases at J, with 14 bases between. The CDR3 consists of 14 residues. CDR3 sequence reads: CASSPRSVLHEQYF. Written as DNA, the CDR3 is TGTGCCAGCTCACCGCGGTCCGTTTTGCACGAGCAGTACTTC.

The DNA of the CDR3 is TGTGCCTGGAGTGTACCGACAGGCGTAATGAAAAAACTGTTTTTT. Translated: CAWSVPTGVMKKLFF. J is TRBJ1-4 and V is TRBV30; D may be TRBD1 (6 bases). CDR1 and CDR2 (germline): GTSNPN, SVGIG (reference sequence). The CDR3 sequence is 15 residues long. V gave up 0 bases and J gave up 9 bases, with 17 bases separating them.

The J gene is TRBJ2-5, the V gene TRBV4-1; the D is unclear. The germline V and J ends were trimmed by 4 bases and 2 bases, with 20 bases remaining between them. The germline V gene has CDR1 MGHRA and CDR2 YSYEKL. The CDR3 length is 17 residues. The CDR3 here is CASSPSRGRVIQETQYF. For the CDR3, the DNA is TGCGCCAGCAGCCCCTCCCGCGGCCGAGTCATTCAAGAGACCCAGTACTTC.

The rearrangement uses TRBV18 and TRBJ1-2; 10 positions match TRBD1. J gave up 5 bases and V 6 bases, and 9 bases lay outside the gene matches. Germline V gene sequence: CDR1 KGHSH, CDR2 LQKENI. The length of the CDR3 is 15 residues. The CDR3, as DNA: TGTGCCAGCTCTCCCGGACAGGGGGGTAGGTATGGCTACACCTTC. Amino acids: CASSPGQGGRYGYTF.

The rearrangement links TRBV21-1 to TRBJ2-2; the DNA was not compared with TRBD1, the D call given in the table. TRBV21-1 counts as a pseudogene. The CDR3 is made up of 13 amino acids. This CDR3 is CATGTGDTGELFF. The CDR3 DNA reads as TGTGCCACCGGGACAGGGGACACCGGGGAGCTGTTTTTT.

Written as DNA, the CDR3 is TGTGCCACCAACAGGGGGCTCCATCTTTTAACTGAAGCTTTCTTT. Protein sequence: CATNRGLHLLTEAFF. This chain links TRBV5-5 with TRBJ1-1; the match to TRBD1 covers 9 bases. The germline V gene encodes CDR1 SGHKS and CDR2 YYEKEE (reference sequence). This CDR3 has 15 residues. The ends lost 9 bases at V and 5 bases at J; junction bases unmatched: 14.

The rearrangement uses TRBV28 and TRBJ2-1; 7 bases align to TRBD2. The junction had 11 bases not matched to a gene; V was cut back by 4 bases and J by 2 bases. The CDR3 runs 17 residues. Germline CDR1 MDHEN, CDR2 SYDVKM. In DNA form, the CDR3 reads TGTGCCAGCAGTTCCCCACTCCAGCGGGAAGCCTACAATGAGCAGTTCTTC. It codes for CASSSPLQREAYNEQFF.

The chain has TRBV19 and TRBJ1-6; 10 bases fit TRBD1. The trim removed 9 bases at V and 7 bases at J, leaving 3 bases unmatched. The CDR3 covers 13 residues. Per germline, CDR1 LNHDA and CDR2 SQIVND (reference sequence). The DNA of the CDR3 is TGTGCCAGCGCGGGACAGGGGAATTCACCCCTCCACTTT. Residues: CASAGQGNSPLHF.

This clone was observed a single time. This chain connects TRBV18 to TRBJ1-6; D not resolved. The V gene lost 4 bases and the J gene lost 7 bases, with 17 bases spanning the gap. Germline CDR1 and CDR2: KGHSH and LQKENI. The CDR3 has 16 amino acids. This CDR3 is CASSLGRDRANSPLHF. CDR3 bases: TGTGCCAGCTCACTCGGGAGGGATCGGGCAAATTCACCCCTCCACTTT.

This clone turned up a few times. This chain joins TRBV27 and TRBJ1-6; D is unclear. The length of the CDR3 is 13 residues. Trimming shortened V by 5 bases and J by 10 bases, and 12 bases separated the two germline ends. Germline V gene sequence: CDR1 MNHEY, CDR2 SMNVEV (reference sequence). CDR3 DNA sequence: TGTGCCAGCAGTGTAATTCGAGGGTCACCCCTCCACTTT. Protein: CASSVIRGSPLHF.

The V and J genes are TRBV7-6 and TRBJ2-2; 9 nucleotides agree with TRBD2. The V gene's germline CDR1 is SGHVS and CDR2 FNYEAQ. After removal of 3 bases from V and 5 bases from J, the junction contained 10 bases not matched to a gene. The CDR3 covers 17 residues. In nucleotides, the CDR3 is TGTGCCAGCAGCTTCGGACTTAGCGGGAGAGATACCGGGGAGCTGTTTTTT. Translated, it gives CASSFGLSGRDTGELFF.

This sequence joins TRBV7-2 and TRBJ2-3; TRBD2 is a possible D gene (5 bases). Trimming stripped 8 bases from V and 1 base from J, with 19 bases between. Germline CDR1 and CDR2: SGHTA and FQGNSA. This CDR3 has 16 residues. In DNA, the CDR3 is TGTGCCAGCGCCCAGCCGCCGGGGTCTGGCACAGATACGCAGTATTTT. Residues: CASAQPPGSGTDTQYF.

The V gene is TRBV18, the J gene TRBJ1-2, with 9 bases fitting TRBD1. This CDR3 is 14 amino acids long. With V trimmed by 8 bases and J by 4 bases, 8 bases remained unmatched. CDR1 KGHSH and CDR2 LQKENI come from the germline V gene. The CDR3 bases are TGTGCCAGCCGGAGGGACAGGGTGGTCTATGGCTACACCTTC. It specifies CASRRDRVVYGYTF. The whole variable domain, filled in from reference TRBV18 and TRBJ1-2, reads NAGVMQNPRHLVRRRGQEARLRCSPMKGHSHVYWYRQLPEEGLKFMVYLQKENIIDESGMPKERFSAEFPKEGPSILRIQQVVRGDSAAYFCASRRDRVVYGYTFGSGTRLTVV.

The chain carries TRBV6-5 and TRBJ2-1, with no clear D. Trimming pared 4 bases from V and 8 bases from J, leaving 9 bases between. The CDR3 is made up of 12 amino acids. In germline, CDR1 is MNHEY, CDR2 SVGAGI. The CDR3 region is CASSSIAYEQFF. The CDR3 region has the DNA TGTGCCAGCAGTTCTATTGCGTATGAGCAGTTCTTC.

The chain has TRBV7-9 and TRBJ1-2; D gene uncertain. The CDR3 consists of 13 residues. Germline-derived CDR1 and CDR2 are SEHNR and FQNEAQ (reference sequence). Trimming removed 0 bases at V and 7 bases at J, with 9 bases between. The CDR3 DNA is TGTGCCAGCAGCTTAGCGGGTTCGGGTGGCTACACCTTC. Protein product: CASSLAGSGGYTF.

This chain links TRBV7-6 with TRBJ1-4; D not resolved. CDR3 size: 15 residues. Germline loops: CDR1 SGHVS, CDR2 FNYEAQ. V was cut by 2 bases and J by 0 bases, with 7 bases left in between. The CDR3 protein is CASSLLAATNEKLFF. As DNA, the CDR3 is TGTGCCAGCAGCTTACTGGCTGCAACTAATGAAAAACTGTTTTTT. The variable domain in full, with the rest retrieved from reference TRBV7-6 and TRBJ1-4, is GAGVSQSPRYKVTKRGQDVALRCDPISGHVSLYWYRQALGQGPEFLTYFNYEAQQDKSGLPNDRFSAERPEGSISTLTIQRTEQRDSAMYRCASSLLAATNEKLFFGSGTQLSVL.

The genes are TRBV10-3 and TRBJ2-2; the match to TRBD1 covers 10 bases. The germline gives CDR1 ENHRY, CDR2 SYGVKD. This CDR3 contains 18 residues. The J segment lost 0 bases and the V segment lost 0 bases, leaving 4 bases of the junction unmatched. This CDR3 reads CAISESDRGHPNTGELFF. The DNA of the CDR3 is TGTGCCATCAGTGAGTCTGACAGGGGGCACCCGAACACCGGGGAGCTGTTTTTT.

J is TRBJ1-5 and V is TRBV7-6, with D possibly TRBD1 on 6 matching bases. Trimming pared 1 base from V and 4 bases from J, leaving 17 bases between. CDR1 is SGHVS and CDR2 is FNYEAQ in the germline V gene. The CDR3 has 17 amino acids. The CDR3 region has the DNA TGTGCCAGCAGCTTAGGCTCGGGGGGGCAGCGGAATCAGCCCCAGCATTTT. Protein product: CASSLGSGGQRNQPQHF. The entire variable domain, with the rest obtained from reference TRBV7-6 and TRBJ1-5, is as follows: GAGVSQSPRYKVTKRGQDVALRCDPISGHVSLYWYRQALGQGPEFLTYFNYEAQQDKSGLPNDRFSAERPEGSISTLTIQRTEQRDSAMYRCASSLGSGGQRNQPQHFGDGTRLSIL.

This rearrangement joins TRBV28 to TRBJ1-1; the D gene is possibly TRBD1 (5 bases). CDR3 length: 12 amino acids. Germline V gene lookup returns CDR1 MDHEN and CDR2 SYDVKM. Trimming removed 5 bases from V and 1 base from J, with 5 bases in between. The CDR3 coding sequence is TGTGCCAGCAGTAGGGGGAACACTGAAGCTTTCTTT. Translation gives CASSRGNTEAFF.

The chain is built from TRBV19 and TRBJ2-7; 8 bases align to TRBD1. Germline V lookup: CDR1 LNHDA, CDR2 SQIVND (reference sequence). Losses at the gene ends were 6 bases for V and 1 base for J; bases not matched to a gene: 5. The CDR3 is 14 residues long. The CDR3 nucleotides are TGTGCCAGTAGGAGGACAGGGTCGTCCTACGAGCAGTACTTC. This encodes CASRRTGSSYEQYF.

The chain is built from TRBV5-1 and TRBJ1-2; 7 bases map to TRBD1. V dropped 3 bases and J dropped 2; count of bases not matched to a gene: 13. Per the germline V gene, CDR1 is SGHRS and CDR2 is YFSETQ. The CDR3 has 17 residues. DNA for the CDR3: TGCGCCAGCAGCTGGGGGGCGACAGGGAGGCCCAACTATGGCTACACCTTC. As protein: CASSWGATGRPNYGYTF.

This chain uses TRBV19 with TRBJ2-2, with 8 bases lining up with TRBD1. This CDR3 contains 14 residues. The V gene's germline CDR1 is LNHDA and CDR2 SQIVND (reference sequence). Unmatched junction bases numbered 5, after V lost 10 bases and J lost 1 base. The CDR3 nucleotides are TGTGCCACCGCTGACAGGGGGAACACCGGGGAGCTGTTTTTT. This codes for CATADRGNTGELFF.

The chain is built from TRBV5-1 and TRBJ1-1; 7 nucleotides line up with TRBD1. This CDR3 region has 13 residues. V lost 4 bases, J lost 8 bases, and 8 bases stayed unmatched. CDR1 SGHRS and CDR2 YFSETQ come from the germline V gene. The CDR3 nucleotides read TGCGCCAGCAGCCCGACAGGGTACGGAGAAGCTTTCTTT. It yields the protein CASSPTGYGEAFF. The full variable domain, with the rest looked up from reference TRBV5-1 and TRBJ1-1, is KAGVTQTPRYLIKTRGQQVTLSCSPISGHRSVSWYQQTPGQGLQFLFEYFSETQRNKGNFPGRFSGRQFSNSRSEMNVSTLELGDSALYLCASSPTGYGEAFFGQGTRLTVV.

The chain links TRBV2 to TRBJ1-2; D is unresolved. Germline CDR1 and CDR2: SNHLY and FYNNEI. The V end was cut by 4 bases, the J end by 6 bases, with 9 bases between. The CDR3 sequence is 12 residues long. The CDR3 protein is CASSGEGNGYTF. DNA of the CDR3: TGTGCCAGCAGTGGTGAGGGAAATGGCTACACCTTC.

This clone was detected a few times. In DNA, the CDR3 is TGTGCCAGCAGTTCCCTGACAGGTAACACTGAAGCTTTCTTT. This codes for CASSSLTGNTEAFF. The chain has TRBV6-6 and TRBJ1-1; tentative D call: TRBD1 (6 bases). Germline values: CDR1 MNHNY, CDR2 SVGAGI (reference sequence). There are 14 residues in the CDR3. Trimming cost V 4 bases and J 2 bases, with 11 bases left between them.

The gene calls are TRBV19 and TRBJ2-7, with TRBD1 matching over 11 bases. This CDR3 has 15 amino acids. CDR1 and CDR2 from the germline V gene are LNHDA and SQIVND (reference sequence). The V and J ends lost 4 bases and 2 bases, in that order; junction bases with no gene match: 4. The CDR3 spells CASSTVGQGAYEQYF. The CDR3 DNA follows: TGTGCCAGTAGTACCGTGGGACAGGGGGCCTACGAGCAGTACTTC.